This record covers a single T cell receptor (beta chain). Its antigen is undetermined. These data are taken from a study of CD4+ T cells in melanoma. This CDR3 has 14 residues. Between the trimmed V and J ends, which lost 7 bases and 4 bases, there was a span of 14 bases. The germline V gene encodes CDR1 MNHNY and CDR2 SVGAGI (reference sequence). Overall study findings and caveats: CD8+ T cell, macrophage and B cell function reportedly correlated with neoantigen-specific CD4+ T cells. In melanoma, neoantigen-specific CD4+ T cells reportedly differed in differentiation state.

Assay used: immunoSEQ multiplex PCR; TCRdb lists only in-frame clones, some missing. The sample has some 13,000 clones, under 80% seen once. The source of this sequence is a human donor with melanoma. Sequences were obtained from cells from a culture (not recorded whether cultured in vitro). The chain uses TRBV6-6 and TRBJ1-3; D call uncertain. In DNA form, the CDR3 reads TGTGCCAGCAATGTTCAAGGACGGGGAAACACCATATATTTT. This gives the protein CASNVQGRGNTIYF.